This TCR beta chain appears in the sequencing data of a study of T cells after somatic rescue of genetic block. This CDR3 comprises 17 residues. Germline assignment: CDR1 SEHNR and CDR2 FQNEAQ (reference sequence). Trimming removed 3 bases from V and 1 base from J; junction bases left unmatched: 8. TCRdb keeps only in-frame clones here, not all; method: immunoSEQ multiplex PCR. This repertoire shows 110,000 or so clones, 75% to 95% found once; its top ten account for roughly 1.5%. This receptor was identified in a woman between 18 and 29 years old. The chain links TRBV7-9 to TRBJ2-2; 7 bases line up with TRBD2. Sequenced input: peripheral blood mononuclear cells (PBMCs). The DNA for the CDR3 is TGTGCCAGCAGCTTTGGACTAGTACCCCAGAACACCGGGGAGCTGTTTTTT. This sequence encodes CASSFGLVPQNTGELFF.